Below, 2 T cell receptor beta chains from the same sample are listed, as sequenced in a study of blood T cell repertoires in COVID-19. The table came from immunoSEQ multiplex PCR; TCRdb's copy has only in-frame clones and leaves some out. The table includes roughly 300,000 clones, about four fifths detected once. The specimen sequenced was peripheral blood. These receptors originate from an older woman with active or convalescent COVID-19.

The V gene is TRBV5-1, the J gene TRBJ1-5; 7 bases fit TRBD1. The CDR3 length is 15 residues. Trimming removed 2 bases from V and 4 bases from J; junction bases left unmatched: 6. Germline V gives CDR1 SGHRS, CDR2 YFSETQ. The CDR3 sequence: CASSFETGFNQPQHF. Written as DNA, the CDR3 is TGCGCCAGCAGCTTCGAGACAGGGTTTAATCAGCCCCAGCATTTT.

This clone has a handful of counts. This chain connects TRBV20-1 to TRBJ2-5; D gene unclear. This CDR3 has 10 amino acids. Germline CDR1 DFQATT, CDR2 SNEGSKA (reference sequence). Trimming cost V 4 bases and J 3 bases, with 3 bases left between them. The CDR3 loop reads CSATEETQYF. As DNA, the CDR3 is TGCAGTGCTACAGAAGAGACCCAGTACTTC.